These 27 T cell receptor beta chains were all obtained from the same sample, sequenced in a study of Graves' ophthalmopathy and Graves' hyperthyroidism. Researchers took RNA transcripts and amplified TCR beta CDR3 regions from them. A first-round RT-PCR used HTBI primers, followed by a second-round multiplex PCR. TCRdb re-called the multiplex PCR reads with MiXCR, one entry per CDR3 protein. The sample has a few hundred thousand distinct CDR3 sequences; approximately 15% are singletons. What was sequenced was peripheral blood. Receptor source: a woman aged 18-29 years with stable Graves' hyperthyroidism.

In its sample, this clonotype was seen many times. One end of the junction varies from germline; a read error may be responsible. CDR3 region: CASSYDRGPVGCTF. For the CDR3, the DNA is TGTGCCAGCAGTTACGACAGGGGGCCTGTTGGCTGCACCTTC. J is TRBJ1-2 and V is TRBV6-5; TRBD1 agrees at 10 bases. Germline V gene lookup returns CDR1 MNHEY and CDR2 SVGAGI. The CDR3 is 14 residues long.

A note on this clonotype: Since a much larger clone is just one base distant, this may be a read error. This CDR3 is missing its conserved last phenylalanine or tryptophan, likely due to a read error. This rearrangement joins TRBV20-1 to TRBJ2-2; D unclear. This CDR3 has 14 residues. With 6 bases removed from V and 0 bases from J, the gap between germline ends came to 11 bases. Germline V lookup: CDR1 DFQATT, CDR2 SNEGSKA (reference sequence). The CDR3 DNA sequence: TGCAGTGCAGCCCCCAGATCGAACACCGGGGAGCTGTTTTGT. Its protein product is CSAAPRSNTGELFC.

This clonotype was detected ten times or more. The rearrangement uses TRBV24-1 and TRBJ2-4; 12 nucleotides match TRBD1. The V and J ends lost 4 bases and 7 bases, in that order; junction bases with no gene match: 1. This CDR3 region has 14 residues. Germline CDR1 is KGHDR and CDR2 is SFDVKD. The CDR3 protein is CATSEGQGANIQYF. Written as DNA, the CDR3 is TGTGCCACCAGTGAGGGACAGGGGGCTAACATTCAGTACTTC.

J is TRBJ2-2 and V is TRBV7-3; D may be TRBD2 (5 bases). Deletions cut 4 bases from V and 4 bases from J, with 22 bases between. CDR1 and CDR2 from the germline V gene are SGHTA and FQGTGA. The CDR3 runs to 18 residues. The CDR3 region has the DNA TGTGCCAGCAGCTCCCGGCGGCCTGGACTGTTCGGCACCGGGGAGCTGTTTTTT. Residues: CASSSRRPGLFGTGELFF.

The table lists this clonotype with many counts. The chain links TRBV6-2 or TRBV6-3 to TRBJ2-5; D tentatively reads TRBD1 or TRBD2 (5 bases each). This CDR3 region has 15 residues. Germline-derived CDR1 and CDR2 are MNHEY and SVGEGT. The V gene lost 6 bases and the J gene lost 5 bases, with 19 bases spanning the gap. CDR3 protein: CASSTIRGTRETQYF. The CDR3 nucleotides are TGTGCCAGCAGCACCATCCGAGGGACGAGGGAGACCCAGTACTTC.

The rearrangement links TRBV19 to TRBJ1-6; tentatively, D is TRBD1 (6 bases). The CDR3 contains 16 residues. The V end was cut by 6 bases, the J end by 10 bases, with 22 bases between. Germline assignment: CDR1 LNHDA and CDR2 SQIVND (reference sequence). CDR3 sequence reads: CASRPLGGMQSSPLHF. The CDR3 DNA reads as TGTGCCAGTAGGCCTCTGGGGGGCATGCAATCATCACCCCTCCACTTT.

This clonotype has a count of ten or more. A junction end diverges from the germline sequence, so it may reflect a read error. The chain combines TRBV6-1 with TRBJ2-7; 9 bases are a match to TRBD1. Per germline, CDR1 MNHNS and CDR2 SASEGT. The CDR3 loop spans 16 amino acids. The CDR3 coding sequence is TGTACCAGCAGTCCTAGGGAACGGACAGGGGCCTACGAGCAGTACTTC. This gives the protein CTSSPRERTGAYEQYF.

This clonotype was seen repeatedly, ten times or more. V usage is TRBV3-1 and J usage is TRBJ1-2; possible D gene TRBD1, 5 bases. Per the germline V gene, CDR1 is LGHDT and CDR2 is YNNKEL (reference sequence). CDR3 size: 12 residues. Trimming cost V 8 bases and J 2 bases, with 9 bases left between them. The CDR3 coding sequence is TGTGCCAGCGGGGGGACCAACTATGGCTACACCTTC. Protein sequence: CASGGTNYGYTF.

Of note for this clonotype: This may be a read error, as it is one base from a much larger clone. V usage is TRBV6-5 and J usage is TRBJ1-1; tentative D call: TRBD1 (5 bases). This CDR3 contains 15 residues. In germline, CDR1 is MNHEY, CDR2 SVGAGI. The chain's CDR3 is CASGYSGGANTEACF. The CDR3, as DNA: TGTGCCAGCGGTTACTCGGGCGGGGCCAACACTGAAGCTTGCTTT.

This clonotype was detected many times. The CDR3 bases are TGTGCCAGCAGCCAAGAGGCAGAGAGCTCCTACGAGCAGTACTTC. Translated, it gives CASSQEAESSYEQYF. The genes are TRBV4-2 and TRBJ2-7; D is unresolved. The CDR3 runs 15 residues. Looked up from germline, CDR1 is LGHNA and CDR2 is YNFKEQ. Trimming took off 0 bases at V and 0 bases at J, with 9 bases between the two ends.

Many counts were recorded for this clonotype. The gene calls are TRBV6-1 and TRBJ1-5; D not resolved. Germline CDR1 and CDR2: MNHNS and SASEGT. CDR3 length: 13 amino acids. Trimming took off 6 bases at V and 7 bases at J, with 13 bases between the two ends. CDR3 loop: CASRPWTGQPQHF. The CDR3 coding sequence is TGTGCCAGCAGGCCCTGGACGGGCCAGCCCCAGCATTTT.

This clonotype has a count of ten or more. CDR3 nucleotide sequence: TGTGCCAGCAGCTTACATCCGGCTTCACCCCTCCACTTT. This gives the protein CASSLHPASPLHF. V and J are TRBV7-2 and TRBJ1-6; D is unclear. V lost 2 bases and J 9 bases, leaving 8 bases between the germline ends. Germline loops: CDR1 SGHTA, CDR2 FQGNSA. This CDR3 spans 13 amino acids.

V usage is TRBV18 and J usage is TRBJ1-5, with a tentative D call TRBD1 (6 bases). Germline V gene lookup returns CDR1 KGHSH and CDR2 LQKENI. Trimming removed 3 bases at V and 6 bases at J, with 12 bases between. The CDR3 totals 14 residues. CDR3 sequence (DNA): TGTGCCAGCTCACCGTGGGGGGCAGTTCAGCCCCAGCATTTT. Protein sequence: CASSPWGAVQPQHF.

Many counts were recorded for this clonotype. The chain uses TRBV5-1 and TRBJ1-1; possibly TRBD1 for D (5 bases). Per germline, CDR1 SGHRS and CDR2 YFSETQ. Trimming removed 2 bases at V and 0 bases at J, with 14 bases between. The CDR3 totals 16 residues. CDR3 in DNA: TGCGCCAGCAGCTTCGGGGCGGAGAGGTTGAACACTGAAGCTTTCTTT. Encoded protein: CASSFGAERLNTEAFF.

The gene calls are TRBV7-9 and TRBJ2-5, with 8 bases fitting TRBD2. Trimming cost V 4 bases and J 4 bases; bases outside gene matches: 5. The CDR3 runs 14 residues. Looked up from germline, CDR1 is SEHNR and CDR2 is FQNEAQ (reference sequence). In DNA, the CDR3 is TGTGCCAGCAGCTCAGCGGGGGTCGGAGAGACCCAGTACTTC. It codes for CASSSAGVGETQYF.

This clonotype was recorded at least ten times. This chain links TRBV14 with TRBJ2-5; D call uncertain. CDR3 length: 12 amino acids. The germline gives CDR1 SGHDN, CDR2 FVKESK. V was shortened by 1 base and J by 5 bases, with 5 bases between the two germline ends. The CDR3 DNA reads TGTGCCAGCAGCCAAGTATATGAGACCCAGTACTTC. Protein sequence: CASSQVYETQYF.

This clonotype came up many times. V and J are TRBV4-1 and TRBJ1-2; tentatively, D is TRBD1 (5 bases). CDR1 is MGHRA, CDR2 YSYEKL, per germline. The CDR3 has 15 residues. Trimming cost V 4 bases and J 4 bases, with 16 bases left between them. CDR3 nucleotide sequence: TGCGCCAGCAGCCCATCGAGACGGGACCTCTATGGCTACACCTTC. Its protein product is CASSPSRRDLYGYTF.

This clonotype has at least ten counts. A much larger clone is a single base away; this may be a read error. The gene calls are TRBV11-2 and TRBJ2-5; D is undetermined. CDR1 and CDR2 (germline): SGHAT, FQNNGV. V lost 5 bases to trimming and J lost 2 bases, with 12 bases between them. The CDR3 is 14 residues long. The CDR3 bases are TGTGCCAGCAGCGCAGCAACCTTACAAGAGACCCAGTACTTC. It yields the protein CASSAATLQETQYF.

At least ten counts were recorded for this clonotype. The chain has TRBV7-2 and TRBJ2-7; 10 positions agree with TRBD2. The V gene's germline CDR1 is SGHTA and CDR2 FQGNSA. CDR3 size: 16 residues. After removal of 1 base from V and 5 bases from J, the junction contained 8 bases not matched to a gene. The CDR3, as DNA: TGTGCCAGCAGCTTAGTGGGGCTAGCGGGGGTTGACGAGCAGTACTTC. Translating gives CASSLVGLAGVDEQYF.

V is TRBV6-5 and J is TRBJ1-2, with D possibly TRBD1 on 5 matching bases. V lost 4 bases to trimming and J lost 4 bases, with 13 bases between them. This CDR3 has 14 residues. CDR1 is MNHEY and CDR2 is SVGAGI in the germline V gene. The CDR3 loop reads CASSLSGGLYGYTF. In DNA, the CDR3 is TGTGCCAGCAGTTTATCGGGGGGACTCTATGGCTACACCTTC.

This clonotype was observed many times. The chain combines TRBV27 with TRBJ1-1; the match to TRBD1 covers 7 bases. Germline V CDR1 and CDR2: MNHEY, SMNVEV (reference sequence). The junction had 14 bases not matched to a gene; V was cut back by 8 bases and J by 5 bases. There are 15 residues in the CDR3. This CDR3 reads CASRRQGGTRTEAFF. CDR3 sequence (DNA): TGTGCCAGCCGGCGACAGGGAGGAACTCGGACTGAAGCTTTCTTT.

The table lists this clonotype with many counts. This chain uses TRBV4-1 with TRBJ1-5; 8 positions match TRBD1. Germline-derived CDR1 and CDR2 are MGHRA and YSYEKL. This CDR3 has 19 amino acids. V was pared by 0 bases and J by 4 bases, with 14 bases of the junction left unmatched. CDR3 nucleotide sequence: TGCGCCAGCAGCCAAGATCTCGACAGGGGATTTCAATCAAATCAGCCCCAGCATTTT. Residues: CASSQDLDRGFQSNQPQHF.

The sample holds one count of this clonotype. The chain joins TRBV18 to TRBJ2-2, with no clear D. CDR1 is KGHSH and CDR2 is LQKENI in the germline V gene. The CDR3 spans 14 residues. With 4 bases removed from V and 4 bases from J, the gap between germline ends came to 10 bases. The CDR3 DNA follows: TGTGCCAGCTCACGGGCCAGATCCACCGGGGAGCTGTTTTTT. Its protein product is CASSRARSTGELFF.

In its sample, this clonotype was seen a few times. The chain carries TRBV4-1 and TRBJ2-7, with 7 nucleotides matching TRBD1. This CDR3 spans 15 amino acids. V dropped 4 bases and J dropped 6; count of bases not matched to a gene: 12. The germline CDR1 and CDR2 sequences are MGHRA and YSYEKL. The CDR3 loop reads CASSLGEGATGEQYF. The DNA for the CDR3 is TGCGCCAGCAGCCTGGGTGAGGGGGCGACGGGCGAGCAGTACTTC.

This clonotype was found many times. The chain uses TRBV20-1 and TRBJ1-1; D is ambiguous. The V and J ends lost 6 bases and 4 bases respectively, with 12 bases between them. Germline V gene sequence: CDR1 DFQATT, CDR2 SNEGSKA (reference sequence). The CDR3 is made up of 12 amino acids. CDR3 amino acids: CSAPRGFTEAFF. CDR3 sequence (DNA): TGCAGTGCCCCTCGAGGTTTCACTGAAGCTTTCTTT.

In its sample, this clonotype was seen many times. The chain couples TRBV6-1 to TRBJ1-3; a weak D match, TRBD1 (6 bases). Germline lookup yields CDR1 MNHNS and CDR2 SASEGT. CDR3 length: 15 amino acids. Trimming shortened V by 6 bases and J by 0 bases, and 12 bases separated the two germline ends. CDR3 sequence (DNA): TGTGCCAGCAGAGGGACATTCTTCTCTGGAAACACCATATATTTT. Its protein product is CASRGTFFSGNTIYF.

This clonotype has a count of ten or more. The CDR3 DNA sequence: TGCAGTGCTAGAGTCGGGGGAGGATTTGCTTTCTTT. Translating it yields CSARVGGGFAFF. The V gene is TRBV20-1, the J gene TRBJ1-1; TRBD1 might be the D (5 bases). With 1 base removed from V and 11 bases from J, the gap between germline ends came to 14 bases. The CDR3 contains 12 residues. CDR1 DFQATT and CDR2 SNEGSKA come from the germline V gene (reference sequence).